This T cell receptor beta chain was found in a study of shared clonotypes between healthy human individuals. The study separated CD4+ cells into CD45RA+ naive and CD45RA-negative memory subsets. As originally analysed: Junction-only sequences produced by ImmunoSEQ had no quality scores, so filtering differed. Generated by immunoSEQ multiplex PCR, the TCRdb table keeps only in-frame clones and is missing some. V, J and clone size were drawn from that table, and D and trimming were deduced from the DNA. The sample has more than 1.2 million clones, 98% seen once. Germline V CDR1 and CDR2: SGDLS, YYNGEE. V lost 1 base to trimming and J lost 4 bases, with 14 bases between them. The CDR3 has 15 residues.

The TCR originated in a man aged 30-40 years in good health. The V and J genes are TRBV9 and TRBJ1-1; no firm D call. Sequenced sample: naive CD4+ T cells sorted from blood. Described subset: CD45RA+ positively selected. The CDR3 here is CASSVLSAPGTEAFF. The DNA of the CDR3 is TGTGCCAGCAGCGTATTGTCCGCCCCAGGCACTGAAGCTTTCTTT.